Sequencing of this T cell receptor beta chain was carried out in a study of blood T cell repertoires in COVID-19. The overall study: T cells, B-cell-depleted T cells, or PBMCs supplied cDNA or gDNA.

Sequenced by immunoSEQ multiplex PCR; TCRdb stores in-frame clones only, minus some. This table has some 210,000 clones, roughly 86% appearing once. CDR3 length: 12 amino acids. Germline V lookup: CDR1 SGHNT, CDR2 YYREEE (reference sequence). The V gene lost 3 bases and the J gene lost 6 bases, with 10 bases spanning the gap. The clonotype originates from a woman aged 65 to 85 with active or convalescent COVID-19. V and J are TRBV5-4 and TRBJ2-7; D is uncertain. The sample taken for sequencing was peripheral blood. CDR3 protein: CASSYDSAEQYF. The DNA of the CDR3 is TGTGCCAGCAGCTATGACTCGGCCGAGCAGTACTTC.